Listed here are 5 T cell receptor beta chains from one sample, sequenced in a study of cytomegalovirus exposure and HLA in healthy donors. PCR primers comprised 60 Vbeta and 13 Jbeta primers. Produced via immunoSEQ multiplex PCR; TCRdb's table is partial and in-frame only. The record lists about 190,000 clones, of which the ten most abundant hold about 6.5%. The sequencing input was PBMCs. These receptor sequences come from a man between 25 and 39 years old in good health and CMV-seronegative.

V gene TRBV20-1 combines with J gene TRBJ1-1; D not certain. The CDR3 runs to 11 residues. V gave up 5 bases and J gave up 1 base, with 5 bases separating them. Germline V gene lookup returns CDR1 DFQATT and CDR2 SNEGSKA (reference sequence). The CDR3 region has the DNA TGCAGTGCTCCCCGGAACACTGAAGCTTTCTTT. This codes for CSAPRNTEAFF.

The chain carries TRBV9 and TRBJ1-3; no firm D call. This CDR3 is built from 15 residues. The germline CDR1 and CDR2 sequences are SGDLS and YYNGEE. Trimming took off 0 bases at V and 0 bases at J, with 7 bases between the two ends. Here the CDR3 reads CASSVGRSSGNTIYF. In DNA, the CDR3 is TGTGCCAGCAGCGTAGGCAGATCCTCTGGAAACACCATATATTTT. Combining the CDR3 with reference TRBV9 and TRBJ1-3 gives the whole variable domain DSGVTQTPKHLITATGQRVTLRCSPRSGDLSVYWYQQSLDQGLQFLIQYYNGEERAKGNILERFSAQQFPDLHSELNLSSLELGDSALYFCASSVGRSSGNTIYFGEGSWLTVV.

The chain joins TRBV5-4 to TRBJ1-1, with 8 bases aligning to TRBD1. Germline loops: CDR1 SGHNT, CDR2 YYREEE (reference sequence). The J segment lost 0 bases and the V segment lost 4 bases, leaving 8 bases of the junction unmatched. CDR3 size: 16 residues. The CDR3 sequence: CASSLGQALMNTEAFF. The CDR3 nucleotides are TGTGCCAGCAGCCTGGGACAGGCCCTCATGAACACTGAAGCTTTCTTT. The variable domain in full, completed from reference TRBV5-4 and TRBJ1-1, reads ETGVTQSPTHLIKTRGQQVTLRCSSQSGHNTVSWYQQALGQGPQFIFQYYREEENGRGNFPPRFSGLQFPNYSSELNVNALELDDSALYLCASSLGQALMNTEAFFGQGTRLTVV.

V gene TRBV28 combines with J gene TRBJ1-5, with D hard to call. The CDR3 is made up of 14 amino acids. V was cut by 2 bases and J by 4 bases, with 9 bases left in between. From germline, CDR1 is MDHEN and CDR2 SYDVKM. Here the CDR3 DNA reads TGTGCCAGCAGTTTAATCCGGGTAAATCAGCCCCAGCATTTT. Its translation is CASSLIRVNQPQHF.

The rearrangement uses TRBV11-3 and TRBJ2-3; the D gene is possibly TRBD2 (7 bases). This CDR3 contains 18 residues. Germline V gene data show CDR1 as SGHNT and CDR2 as YENEEA. The ends were cut back, 5 bases at V and 0 bases at J, with 21 bases in the middle. CDR3 DNA: TGTGCCAGCAGCATTGGGGTAGGGGGGGAGCCTAGCACAGATACGCAGTATTTT. This encodes CASSIGVGGEPSTDTQYF.